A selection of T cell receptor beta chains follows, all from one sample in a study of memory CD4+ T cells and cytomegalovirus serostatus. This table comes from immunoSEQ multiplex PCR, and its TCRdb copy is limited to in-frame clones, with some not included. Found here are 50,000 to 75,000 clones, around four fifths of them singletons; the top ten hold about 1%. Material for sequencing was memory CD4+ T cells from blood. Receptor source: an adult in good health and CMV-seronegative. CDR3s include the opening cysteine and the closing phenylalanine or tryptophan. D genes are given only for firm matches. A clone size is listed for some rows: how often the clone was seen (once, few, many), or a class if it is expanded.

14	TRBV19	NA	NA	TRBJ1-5	CASRADYSNQPQHF	TGTGCCAGCCGTGCGGACTATAGCAATCAGCCCCAGCATTTT
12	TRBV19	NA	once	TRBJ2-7	CASSIQGYEQYF	TGTGCCAGTAGTATACAGGGCTACGAGCAGTACTTC
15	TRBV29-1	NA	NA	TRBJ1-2	CSVEDPRRTLYGYTF	TGCAGCGTTGAAGATCCTAGGCGAACGCTTTATGGCTACACCTTC
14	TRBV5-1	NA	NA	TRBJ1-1	CASSLDEAGTEAFF	TGCGCCAGCAGCTTGGACGAGGCCGGCACTGAAGCTTTCTTT
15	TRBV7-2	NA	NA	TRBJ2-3	CASSLVSLTTDTQYF	TGTGCCAGCAGCTTAGTTTCTTTGACCACAGATACGCAGTATTTT
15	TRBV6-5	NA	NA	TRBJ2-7	CASSYSRSRVREQYF	TGTGCCAGCAGTTACTCTCGGTCCCGGGTGCGGGAGCAGTACTTC
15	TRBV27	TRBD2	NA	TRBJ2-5	CASSSNRGGLKTQYF	TGTGCCAGCAGTTCAAATCGGGGGGGCCTGAAGACCCAGTACTTC
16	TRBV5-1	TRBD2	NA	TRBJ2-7	CASSPLSTAGAYEQYF	TGCGCCAGCAGCCCACTATCCACCGCGGGGGCCTACGAGCAGTACTTC
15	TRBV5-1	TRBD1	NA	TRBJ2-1	CASSLGRGRGDEQFF	TGCGCCAGCAGCTTGGGCAGGGGGAGAGGGGATGAGCAGTTCTTC
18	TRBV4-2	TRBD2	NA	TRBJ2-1	CASSRPLSSGVSYNEQFF	TGTGCCAGCAGCCGGCCCCTGAGTAGCGGGGTTTCCTACAATGAGCAGTTCTTC
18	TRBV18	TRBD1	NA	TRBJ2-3	CASSPAIGTGIDTDTQYF	TGTGCCAGCTCACCAGCGATAGGGACAGGGATAGACACAGATACGCAGTATTTT